This T cell receptor beta chain was retrieved from a study of T-cell memory formation after mild COVID-19. Study-wide background: There were largely donor-specific TCR clusters.

Trimming removed 0 bases at V and 3 bases at J, with 12 bases between. Per germline, CDR1 SQVTM and CDR2 ANQGSEA. The CDR3 totals 15 residues. TCRdb re-derived calls from the 5' RACE reads in MiXCR, one entry per CDR3 protein. This repertoire shows about 470,000 distinct CDR3 sequences, 15% to 20% found once; its top ten account for 10% to 15%. The specimen was PBMCs or a T cell subset sorted from them (not recorded which). The sequence came from an adult woman who had mild COVID-19 (a few samples of this study predate the infection). Cell type and time point are not known. V and J are TRBV29-1 and TRBJ2-1, with D hard to call. CDR3 amino acids: CSVEDRHFGYNEQFF. The CDR3 bases are TGCAGCGTTGAAGATCGCCATTTCGGCTACAATGAGCAGTTCTTC.